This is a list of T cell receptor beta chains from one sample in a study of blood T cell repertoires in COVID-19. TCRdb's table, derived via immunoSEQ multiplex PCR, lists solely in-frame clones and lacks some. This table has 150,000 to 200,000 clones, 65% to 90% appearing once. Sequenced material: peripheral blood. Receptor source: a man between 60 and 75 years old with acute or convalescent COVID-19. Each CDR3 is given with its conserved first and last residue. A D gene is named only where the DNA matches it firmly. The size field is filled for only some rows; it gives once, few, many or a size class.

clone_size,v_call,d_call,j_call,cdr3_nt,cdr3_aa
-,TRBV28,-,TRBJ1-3,TGTGCCAGCACCCTGAGGTGGTCCGGAAACACCATATATTTT,CASTLRWSGNTIYF
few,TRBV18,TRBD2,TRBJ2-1,TGTGCCAGCTCATTCGGGACTACCTCCTACAATGAGCAGTTCTTC,CASSFGTTSYNEQFF
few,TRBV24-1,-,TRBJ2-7,TGTGCCACCAGTGACGGCAGGGTCGAGGAGCAGTACTTC,CATSDGRVEEQYF
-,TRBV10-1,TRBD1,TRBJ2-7,TGCGCCAGCAACCCGGGACAGGGTTTTCACGAGCAGTACTTC,CASNPGQGFHEQYF
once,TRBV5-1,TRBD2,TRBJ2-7,TGCGCCAGCAGCTTGGGACTAGCGGGAGGGCCGTACGAGCAGTACTTC,CASSLGLAGGPYEQYF
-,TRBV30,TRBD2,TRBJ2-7,TGTGCCTGGAGCTGGACTAGCGGGCACTACGAGCAGTACTTC,CAWSWTSGHYEQYF
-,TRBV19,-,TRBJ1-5,TGTGCCAGTAGCGCGGGGGCGGGACAGCCCCAGCATTTT,CASSAGAGQPQHF
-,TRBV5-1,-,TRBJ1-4,TGCGCCAGCAGCTCGACGCCGAATCGGGGTGAAAAACTGTTTTTT,CASSSTPNRGEKLFF
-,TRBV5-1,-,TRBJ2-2,TGCGCCAGCAGCCTGAGGGGGAGTCAGGCCGGGGAGCTGTTTTTT,CASSLRGSQAGELFF
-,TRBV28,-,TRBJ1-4,TGTGCCAGTCAGGCGGGGGGGTCGGGTAATGAAAAACTGTTTTTT,CASQAGGSGNEKLFF
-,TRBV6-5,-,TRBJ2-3,TGTGCCAGCAGTTGGGGGGGCACAGATACGCAGTATTTT,CASSWGGTDTQYF
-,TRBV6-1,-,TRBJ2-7,TGTGCCAGCAGTGAACCCGGGAGCCGGCTCGAGCAGTACTTC,CASSEPGSRLEQYF
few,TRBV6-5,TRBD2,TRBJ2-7,TGTGCCACCTGGACTAGCGGGAGGTACGAGCAGTACTTC,CATWTSGRYEQYF
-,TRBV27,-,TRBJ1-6,TGTGCCAGCAGTTTCGGGGGTGATTCACCCCTCCACTTT,CASSFGGDSPLHF
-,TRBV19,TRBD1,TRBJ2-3,TGTGCCACCAGACAGGGGCTCACAGATACGCAGTATTTT,CATRQGLTDTQYF
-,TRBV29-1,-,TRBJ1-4,TGCAGCGTCTTGACAGGAACTAATGAAAAACTGTTTTTT,CSVLTGTNEKLFF
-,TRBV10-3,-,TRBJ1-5,TGTGCCATCGGAGGAGAGGGGGTTCAGCCCCAGCATTTT,CAIGGEGVQPQHF
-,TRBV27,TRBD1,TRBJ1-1,TGTGCCAGCAGTTTACAGACAGGGGGCCGCACTGAAGCTTTCTTT,CASSLQTGGRTEAFF
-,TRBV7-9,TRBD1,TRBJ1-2,TGTGCCAGCAGCTTAACAGGGACAGTTAACTATGGCTACACCTTC,CASSLTGTVNYGYTF
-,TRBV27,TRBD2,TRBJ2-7,TGTGCCAGCAGTTTTACTAGCGGGAAGCAGTACTTC,CASSFTSGKQYF
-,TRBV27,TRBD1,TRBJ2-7,TGTGCCAGCAGTTTATCGCGAACAGGGGTCGAGCAGTACTTC,CASSLSRTGVEQYF
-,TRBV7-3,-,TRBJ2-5,TGTGCCAGCAGCTTATCTTTCCAAGAGACCCAGTACTTC,CASSLSFQETQYF
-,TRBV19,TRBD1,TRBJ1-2,TGTGCCAGTAGTACAAGACAGGGCCGAACGGGTACCTTC,CASSTRQGRTGTF
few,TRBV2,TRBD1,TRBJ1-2,TGTGCCAGCAGGAGGGCCGGGACAGGGGGGAGAACTAACTATGGCTACACCTTC,CASRRAGTGGRTNYGYTF
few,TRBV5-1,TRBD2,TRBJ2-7,TGCGCCAGCACTGTAGCGGGAGCCCATTACGAGCAGTACTTC,CASTVAGAHYEQYF
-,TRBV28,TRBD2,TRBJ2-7,TGTGCCAGCAGTTTTGTGCTAGCGGGTAGCTCCTACGAGCAGTACTTC,CASSFVLAGSSYEQYF
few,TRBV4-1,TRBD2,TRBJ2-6,TGCGCCAGCAGTCAGGGCCGGGGGGGGCAGACTATCTCTGGGGCCAACGTCCTGACTTTC,CASSQGRGGQTISGANVLTF